Shown below are 30 T cell receptor beta chains from a single sample sequenced in a study of T cells in women clearing cervical HPV infection. Produced via immunoSEQ multiplex PCR; TCRdb's table is partial and in-frame only. The sample yields 25,000 to 35,000 clones, of which the top ten take up 2.5% to 3%. The sequenced sample was blood buffy coat. These receptors were taken from a woman aged 18-70 years with a cervical HPV16 infection that either progressed to CIN3+ or cleared (not recorded which).

The covered CDR3 bases are TGCGCCAGCAGCTTGGACAGCCTTCTCTATGGC. Translated, it gives CASSLDSLLYG. The CDR3 reads in full as CASSLDSLLYGYTF. The chain carries TRBV5-1 and TRBJ1-2; D is ambiguous. The CDR3 end lies 3 residues beyond the end of the read and is filled in from the germline J gene. Trimming stripped 0 bases from V and 4 bases from J, with 10 bases between. CDR3 length: 14 residues. Germline CDR1 reads SGHRS; CDR2 reads YFSETQ.

As regards this clone: The missing CDR3 end, 3 residues past where the read stops, is filled in from the germline J gene. The V call is TRBV12-5, the J call TRBJ2-3, with 8 bases identical to TRBD1. The germline CDR1 and CDR2 sequences are LGHNT and FRNRAP. This CDR3 region has 17 residues. The J segment lost 2 bases and the V segment lost 5 bases, leaving 12 bases of the junction unmatched. CDR3 DNA, as far as it was read: TGTGCTAGTGGTCAGACCTTGGGACAGGCGGTCACAGATACG. Amino acid sequence: CASGQTLGQAVTDT. The CDR3 as a whole reads CASGQTLGQAVTDTQYF.

As for this clone: The CDR3 end lies 3 residues beyond the end of the read and is filled in from the germline J gene. The chain links TRBV7-2 to TRBJ2-5; D is undetermined. V was pared by 2 bases and J by 1 base, with 2 bases between. The germline CDR1 and CDR2 sequences are SGHTA and FQGNSA. The CDR3 is 12 amino acids. CDR3 DNA (partial): TGTGCCAGCAGCTTACTCCAAGAGACC. Protein sequence: CASSLLQET. The CDR3, in full, reads CASSLLQETQYF.

Regarding this clone: The read ends 3 residues early relative to the CDR3; the germline J gene fills the gap. The V gene is TRBV6-2 or TRBV6-3, the J gene TRBJ1-2, with 9 positions matching TRBD1. CDR1 and CDR2 from the germline V gene are MNHEY and SVGEGT. This CDR3 has 15 residues. V shed 6 bases and J 4 bases; nucleotides not matched to a gene: 9. Partial CDR3 DNA: TGTGCCAGCAGGACACAGGGGGCGCGCGGCTATGGC. The encoded protein is CASRTQGARGYG. The full CDR3 protein reads CASRTQGARGYGYTF.

About this clone: With the read ending 3 residues before the CDR3 end, the germline J gene is used to fill in that end. The gene calls are TRBV20-1 and TRBJ2-7, with TRBD1 matching 10 bases. The CDR3 is made up of 15 amino acids. The trim removed 0 bases at V and 4 bases at J, leaving 6 bases unmatched. CDR1 is DFQATT and CDR2 is SNEGSKA in the germline V gene (reference sequence). Partial CDR3 DNA: TGCAGTGCTAGAGACGCCGGGACAGGGGTTTACGAG. Translation: CSARDAGTGVYE. The whole CDR3 region reads CSARDAGTGVYEQYF.

For this clone: Read coverage stops 3 residues before the CDR3 terminus; the germline J gene supplies the remainder. This chain links TRBV6-1 with TRBJ2-7; possible D gene TRBD1, 6 bases. The CDR3 spans 13 residues. Trimming stripped 4 bases from V and 4 bases from J, with 11 bases between. Germline CDR1 is MNHNS and CDR2 is SASEGT. CDR3 residues: CASSGRTGYEQYF. Incomplete CDR3 DNA: TGTGCCAGCAGTGGACGTACAGGGTACGAG.

With respect to this clone: The CDR3 end lies 3 residues beyond the end of the read and is filled in from the germline J gene. The V and J genes are TRBV7-2 and TRBJ2-7, with TRBD2 matching 9 bases. This CDR3 has 14 amino acids. V was pared by 0 bases and J by 3 bases, with 0 bases of the junction left unmatched. Germline V gene sequence: CDR1 SGHTA, CDR2 FQGNSA. CDR3 loop: CASSLARGGYEQYF. The part of the CDR3 DNA that was read is TGTGCCAGCAGCTTAGCGCGGGGGGGCTACGAG. The full variable domain, completed using reference TRBV7-2 and TRBJ2-7, is GAGVSQSPSNKVTEKGKDVELRCDPISGHTALYWYRQSLGQGLEFLIYFQGNSAPDKSGLPSDRFSAERTGGSVSTLTIQRTQQEDSAVYLCASSLARGGYEQYFGPGTRLTVT.

CDR3 loop: CASSLYRSDTQYF. The CDR3 DNA, read in part, is TGTGCCAGCAGCTTATACAGGTCGGATACG. The chain combines TRBV7-2 with TRBJ2-3; possible D gene TRBD1, 5 bases. The read terminates 3 residues before the CDR3 end, so the remaining end is supplied by the germline J gene. Trimming stripped 2 bases from V and 6 bases from J, with 9 bases between. The germline V gene encodes CDR1 SGHTA and CDR2 FQGNSA. This CDR3 region has 13 residues.

Worth noting for this clone: The same CDR3 is also encoded by other DNA sequences in this sample. The sequenced CDR3 bases are TGTGCCAGCTCACCTGACAGGGCCGCAGAGACC. Translated: CASSPDRAAET. The full CDR3 protein reads CASSPDRAAETAFF. V gene TRBV18 combines with J gene TRBJ1-1, with 7 nucleotides matching TRBD1. The read terminates 3 residues before the CDR3 end, so the remaining end is supplied by the germline J gene. CDR1 KGHSH and CDR2 LQKENI come from the germline V gene. CDR3 length: 14 residues.

About this clone: The CDR3 goes on 3 residues after the read ends, and that part is filled in from the germline J gene. V is TRBV12-3 or TRBV12-4 and J is TRBJ2-1, with 8 bases lining up with TRBD2. This CDR3 region has 16 residues. Losses at the gene ends were 2 bases for V and 7 bases for J; bases not matched to a gene: 10. CDR3 DNA, as far as it was read: TGTGCCAGCAGTTTAAGGGACTACCGGGAGGGGAATGAG. It codes for CASSLRDYREGNE. The complete CDR3 reads CASSLRDYREGNEQFF.

On this clone: The read falls 3 residues short of the CDR3 end, and the missing part is taken from the germline J gene. The chain uses TRBV29-1 and TRBJ1-1, with D uncertain. CDR1 and CDR2 from the germline V gene are SQVTM and ANQGSEA. The CDR3 contains 15 residues. V was shortened by 1 base and J by 0 bases, with 12 bases between the two germline ends. CDR3 sequence reads: CSVEAPGDMNTEAFF. Incomplete CDR3 DNA: TGCAGCGTTGAAGCGCCAGGAGATATGAACACTGAA. Drawing the rest from reference TRBV29-1 and TRBJ1-1, the complete variable domain is SAVISQKPSRDICQRGTSLTIQCQVDSQVTMMFWYRQQPGQSLTLIATANQGSEATYESGFVIDKFPISRPNLTFSTLTVSNMSPEDSSIYLCSVEAPGDMNTEAFFGQGTRLTVV.

In the case of this clone: At one end the junction does not follow the germline gene, possibly because of a read error. The CDR3 extends 3 residues past the end of the read, so its final part is completed from the germline J gene. The rearrangement joins TRBV27 to TRBJ2-7; D possibly corresponds to TRBD1 (6 bases). Germline V gives CDR1 MNHEY, CDR2 SMNVEV (reference sequence). CDR3 length: 13 residues. Partial CDR3 DNA: TGTGCCAGCAGTATATCACAGGGCTACGAG. Residues: CASSISQGYE. The entire CDR3 is CASSISQGYEQYF.

To note about this clone: The read terminates 3 residues before the CDR3 end, so the remaining end is supplied by the germline J gene. The chain joins TRBV20-1 to TRBJ2-1; 11 bases agree with TRBD2. The CDR3 covers 14 residues. Germline CDR1 DFQATT, CDR2 SNEGSKA (reference sequence). Trimming cost V 5 bases and J 4 bases; bases outside gene matches: 4. CDR3 in amino acids: CSAPGLADYNEQFF. Partial CDR3 DNA: TGCAGTGCTCCGGGACTAGCGGATTACAATGAG.

As regards this clone: The CDR3 end falls 3 residues outside the read, so it is completed with the germline J gene. The chain uses TRBV5-1 and TRBJ1-2, with D maybe TRBD1 (6 bases). Trimming shortened V by 4 bases and J by 5 bases, and 21 bases separated the two germline ends. This CDR3 contains 16 residues. The germline V gene has CDR1 SGHRS and CDR2 YFSETQ. Incomplete CDR3 DNA: TGCGCCAGCAGCCAGCAAGGACAGAAGGCTGGGTATGGC. Residues: CASSQQGQKAGYG. The whole CDR3 reads CASSQQGQKAGYGYTF.

A note on this clone: With the read ending 3 residues before the CDR3 end, the germline J gene is used to fill in that end. The rearrangement joins TRBV29-1 to TRBJ2-7; TRBD2 matches at 7 bases. V lost 4 bases to trimming and J lost 0 bases; unmatched junction nucleotides: 6. The CDR3 contains 14 residues. Germline V CDR1 and CDR2: SQVTM, ANQGSEA. The CDR3: CSVGLAGVSYEQYF. CDR3 bases read: TGCAGCGTTGGGCTGGCGGGAGTCTCCTACGAG.

As regards this clone: Read data end 3 residues before the CDR3 end; the end is taken from the germline J gene. This sequence joins TRBV7-6 and TRBJ2-1; 7 bases agree with TRBD1. Germline V lookup: CDR1 SGHVS, CDR2 FNYEAQ. V shed 3 bases and J 8 bases; nucleotides not matched to a gene: 16. The CDR3 is made up of 17 amino acids. Partial CDR3 DNA: TGTGCCAGCAGCTTCAAGAGGGGGCCCCCGGGGTTTGATGAG. Its translation is CASSFKRGPPGFDE. The full CDR3 protein is CASSFKRGPPGFDEQFF.

On this clone: The read ends 3 residues shy of where the CDR3 ends; the end is completed using the germline J gene. The chain uses TRBV7-9 and TRBJ1-1, with 11 bases fitting TRBD1. Germline V gene data show CDR1 as SEHNR and CDR2 as FQNEAQ (reference sequence). V dropped 5 bases and J dropped 4; count of bases not matched to a gene: 6. This CDR3 spans 15 amino acids. The sequenced part of the CDR3 DNA is TGTGCCAGCAGCCCCGGACAGGGGGCGAGCACTGAA. Its translation: CASSPGQGASTE. The full CDR3 reads CASSPGQGASTEAFF.

With regard to this clone: The read halts 3 residues ahead of the CDR3 end, with the missing end drawn from the germline J gene. The J gene is TRBJ1-1, the V gene TRBV10-3; D may be TRBD1 (6 bases). Trimming shortened V by 4 bases and J by 4 bases, and 13 bases separated the two germline ends. Germline loops: CDR1 ENHRY, CDR2 SYGVKD. CDR3 size: 14 residues. The CDR3 sequence: CAISVGGGGTEAFF. The sequenced CDR3 bases are TGTGCCATCAGTGTGGGGGGCGGGGGCACTGAA.

Turning to this clone: The read stops 3 residues short of the end of the CDR3; the missing end is completed from the germline J gene. The chain uses TRBV20-1 and TRBJ1-2; D perhaps matches TRBD1 (5 bases). Germline V lookup: CDR1 DFQATT, CDR2 SNEGSKA (reference sequence). CDR3 length equals 13 residues. V was shortened by 6 bases and J by 3 bases, with 14 bases between the two germline ends. The sequenced part of the CDR3 DNA is TGCAGTGCCCAAACCGGGACTTACTATGGC. Its protein is CSAQTGTYYG. From start to end, the CDR3 is CSAQTGTYYGYTF.

On this clone itself: The read gets to within 3 residues of the CDR3 end, and the germline J gene fills in the rest. The chain uses TRBV27 and TRBJ1-2; 8 bases map to TRBD1. CDR1 and CDR2 (germline): MNHEY, SMNVEV (reference sequence). This CDR3 comprises 13 residues. Germline trimming cut 5 bases from V and 4 bases from J; bases unmatched to any gene: 3. CDR3 DNA (partial): TGTGCCAGCAGTGCAGGGGGCGGCTATGGC. Protein sequence: CASSAGGGYG. In full, the CDR3 reads CASSAGGGYGYTF.

Remarks on this clone: The read ends 3 residues early relative to the CDR3; the germline J gene fills the gap. The chain is built from TRBV7-9 and TRBJ1-1, with D unresolved. This CDR3 comprises 13 residues. Germline loops: CDR1 SEHNR, CDR2 FQNEAQ (reference sequence). V lost 7 bases, J lost 1 base, and 10 bases lay in between. CDR3 sequence reads: CASNRGSNTEAFF. CDR3 DNA (partial): TGTGCCAGCAATCGGGGATCGAACACTGAA.

Turning to this clone: The CDR3 end is not reached by the read, which stops 3 residues before it; the germline J gene fills it in. V is TRBV25-1 and J is TRBJ2-3; D perhaps matches TRBD2 (6 bases). V was cut by 8 bases and J by 4 bases, with 13 bases left in between. The CDR3 length is 13 residues. Germline lookup yields CDR1 MGHDK and CDR2 SYGVNS. The DNA read from the CDR3 is TGTGCCAGCGGACTTTCGGGGGCAGATACG. This encodes CASGLSGADT. The entire CDR3 reads CASGLSGADTQYF.

Remarks on this clone: The read falls 3 residues short of the CDR3 end, and the missing part is taken from the germline J gene. The rearrangement joins TRBV7-9 to TRBJ2-3; 11 bases align to TRBD2. The J segment lost 4 bases and the V segment lost 2 bases, leaving 2 bases of the junction unmatched. Germline lookup yields CDR1 SEHNR and CDR2 FQNEAQ (reference sequence). There are 15 residues in the CDR3. The CDR3 region is CASSLTSGSADTQYF. CDR3 DNA (partial): TGTGCCAGCAGCTTAACTAGCGGGAGTGCAGATACG.

In the case of this clone: The read stops 3 residues short of the end of the CDR3; the missing end is completed from the germline J gene. The chain has TRBV13 and TRBJ2-3; TRBD2 agrees at 15 bases. Germline CDR1 is PRHDT and CDR2 is FYEKMQ (reference sequence). The CDR3 length is 16 residues. V shed 4 bases and J 3 bases; nucleotides not matched to a gene: 2. The part of the CDR3 DNA that was read is TGTGCCAGCAGCTGGGGACTAGCGGGAGGAACAGATACG. It translates to CASSWGLAGGTDT. The whole CDR3 is CASSWGLAGGTDTQYF.

In regard to this clone: The DNA ends 3 residues before the CDR3 does, and the rest of the CDR3 is filled in from the germline J gene. The chain employs TRBV19 and TRBJ1-3, with D possibly matching TRBD1 (6 bases). The V end was cut by 8 bases, the J end by 1 base, with 12 bases between. CDR3 length equals 14 residues. The germline V gene encodes CDR1 LNHDA and CDR2 SQIVND (reference sequence). CDR3 DNA (partial): TGTGCCAGTGGACAGCCCCTTTCTGGAAACACC. Protein: CASGQPLSGNT. The entire CDR3 reads CASGQPLSGNTIYF.

As concerns this clone: The junction departs from the called germline gene at one end, perhaps through a read error. From the germline J gene comes the end of the CDR3, since the read stops 3 residues before it. The V gene is TRBV20-1, the J gene TRBJ2-1, with 10 bases matching TRBD2. Germline CDR1 DFQATT, CDR2 SNEGSKA (reference sequence). The CDR3 is 15 residues long. CDR3: CSARGSSGGEVEQFF. CDR3 DNA (partial): TGCAGTGCCAGAGGGTCCAGCGGGGGGGAAGTTGAG.

About this clone: The read ends 3 residues before the CDR3 terminus; that terminus is restored from the germline J gene. The V gene is TRBV7-9, the J gene TRBJ1-1; D gene uncertain. Germline values: CDR1 SEHNR, CDR2 FQNEAQ (reference sequence). The CDR3 totals 15 residues. The V and J ends lost 3 bases and 4 bases respectively, with 15 bases between them. The DNA read from the CDR3 is TGTGCCAGCAGCTTCCCCCAAAGACTGGGCACTGAA. Translating gives CASSFPQRLGTE. The CDR3 in its entirety is CASSFPQRLGTEAFF.

As to this clone: Read data end 3 residues before the CDR3 end; the end is taken from the germline J gene. The rearrangement joins TRBV30 to TRBJ2-1; D is possibly TRBD1 (5 bases). CDR3 length: 15 amino acids. Germline V CDR1 and CDR2: GTSNPN, SVGIG (reference sequence). V was clipped by 4 bases and J by 7 bases, with 20 bases between them. CDR3 DNA, as far as it was read: TGTGCCTGGACCCTCCCGGGCAGGGTGGTTAATGAG. This gives the protein CAWTLPGRVVNE. The CDR3 reads in full as CAWTLPGRVVNEQFF.

On this clone itself: Read coverage stops 3 residues before the CDR3 terminus; the germline J gene supplies the remainder. The chain carries TRBV18 and TRBJ2-5, with D possibly TRBD1 on 6 matching bases. The V end was cut by 0 bases, the J end by 5 bases, with 10 bases between. The CDR3 runs 14 residues. Germline V gene data show CDR1 as KGHSH and CDR2 as LQKENI. The chain's CDR3 is CASSPPDRLETQYF. The sequenced part of the CDR3 DNA is TGTGCCAGCTCACCACCGGACAGATTGGAGACC.

With respect to this clone: The read finishes 3 residues shy of the CDR3 end, and the germline J gene is used to complete it. The V gene is TRBV10-1, the J gene TRBJ1-1; no firm D call. The CDR3 is 17 residues long. Germline lookup yields CDR1 WNHNN and CDR2 SYGVQD (reference sequence). V was cut by 2 bases and J by 0 bases, with 16 bases left in between. The DNA read from the CDR3 is TGCGCCAGCAGTGAGGGCACCTCGACACTTATGAACACTGAA. Residues: CASSEGTSTLMNTE. The full-length CDR3 reads as CASSEGTSTLMNTEAFF.